Here is one TCR beta chain with its context. Its antigen is currently unknown. The data stem from a study of shared clonotypes between healthy human individuals. About the research overall: Donors were a couple of women and a few men aged 18 to 49. Three CD4 naive, three CD4 memory, two CD8 naive and one CD8 memory plate were used per donor.

Study-wide results and caveats: Some clonotypes were shared by all four sorted-subset donors, while others were not shared. The non-shared ones had lower generation probabilities than the shared ones. Larger richness was generally estimated for naive than memory subsets.

The CDR3 length is 10 residues. V gave up 5 bases and J gave up 8 bases; unmatched junction bases: 1. Germline V gene data show CDR1 as GTSNPN and CDR2 as SVGIG (reference sequence). Profiled with immunoSEQ multiplex PCR; TCRdb holds only in-frame clones, not every one. The table has roughly 2.5 million clones, roughly 92% seen once; the top ten hold roughly 0.13%. The receptor comes from a man aged 18-30 years in good health. The sample consisted of naive CD4+ T cells sorted from blood. The subset denotes: CD45RA+ positively selected. J is TRBJ2-3 and V is TRBV30; the match to TRBD2 covers 7 bases. CDR3 nucleotides: TGTGCCTGGGCGGGGGTTACGCAGTATTTT. This encodes CAWAGVTQYF.